This T cell receptor (beta chain) was captured in a study of blood T cells in healthy people across ages. Study information: Template switching captured about one barcoded beta molecule per two T cells.

Notes on the study in general: TCR beta diversity per million T cells fell roughly linearly with age.

A remark on this clonotype: The antigen is undetermined.

With 0 bases removed from V and 2 bases from J, the gap between germline ends came to 9 bases. The germline gives CDR1 SGHRS, CDR2 YFSETQ. The CDR3 runs to 14 residues. Combining a sample-barcoded 5' primer with a J-beta primer mix, a second PCR ran for roughly 6 to 12 cycles. A template-switch adaptor containing 12 random nucleotides labeled each cDNA molecule. TCRdb independently ran MiXCR on the 5' RACE reads; one entry per CDR3 protein. The data contain just under 550,000 distinct CDR3 sequences, nearly 25% of them singletons. This sample also belongs to another study, concerning T cells of mothers and their children.

This receptor was taken from a boy aged 5 to 17 in good health. The specimen was blood. V and J are TRBV5-1 and TRBJ2-7; D is ambiguous. The chain's CDR3 is CASSLAWGTYEQYF. CDR3 DNA: TGCGCCAGCAGCTTGGCGTGGGGTACCTACGAGCAGTACTTC.